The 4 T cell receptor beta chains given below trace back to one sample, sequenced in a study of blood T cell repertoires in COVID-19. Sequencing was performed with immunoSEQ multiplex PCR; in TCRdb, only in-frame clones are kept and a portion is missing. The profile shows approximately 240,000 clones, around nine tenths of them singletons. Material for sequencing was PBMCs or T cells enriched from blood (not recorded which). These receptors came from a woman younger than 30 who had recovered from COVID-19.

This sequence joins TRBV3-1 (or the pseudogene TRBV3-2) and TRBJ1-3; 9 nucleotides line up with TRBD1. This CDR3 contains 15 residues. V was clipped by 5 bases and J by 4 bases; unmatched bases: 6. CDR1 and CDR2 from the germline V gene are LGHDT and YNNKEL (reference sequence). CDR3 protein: CASSYGQGSGNTIYF. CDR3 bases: TGTGCCAGCAGCTACGGACAGGGGTCCGGAAACACCATATATTTT.

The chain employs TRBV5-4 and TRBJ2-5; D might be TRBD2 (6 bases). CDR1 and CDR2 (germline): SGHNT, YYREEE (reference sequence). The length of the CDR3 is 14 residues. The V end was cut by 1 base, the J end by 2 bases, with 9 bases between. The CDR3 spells CASSLFGLQETQYF. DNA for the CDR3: TGTGCCAGCAGCTTGTTCGGACTACAAGAGACCCAGTACTTC.

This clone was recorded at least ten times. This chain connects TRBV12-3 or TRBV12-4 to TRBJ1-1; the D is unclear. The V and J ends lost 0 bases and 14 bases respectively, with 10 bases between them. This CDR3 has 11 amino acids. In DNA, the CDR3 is TGTGCCAGCAGTTTAGCGCAGGTTTGCTTCTTT. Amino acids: CASSLAQVCFF.

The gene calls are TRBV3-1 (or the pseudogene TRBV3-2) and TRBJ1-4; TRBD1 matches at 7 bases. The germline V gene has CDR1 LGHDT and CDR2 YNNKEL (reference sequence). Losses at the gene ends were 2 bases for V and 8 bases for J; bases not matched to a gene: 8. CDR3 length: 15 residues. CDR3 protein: CASSQWTGREEKLFF. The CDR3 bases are TGTGCCAGCAGCCAATGGACAGGCCGGGAAGAAAAACTGTTTTTT.